This T cell receptor (beta chain) is drawn from a study of T cells of healthy individuals. The CDR3 spans 12 residues. Germline V gene sequence: CDR1 SGHTA, CDR2 FQGNSA. The germline V and J ends were trimmed by 5 bases and 12 bases, with 17 bases remaining between them. The sample holds many counts of this clonotype. One entry per CDR3 protein, called by TCRdb with MiXCR from the 5' RACE reads. There are around 83,000 distinct CDR3 sequences in the sample; 4% to 5.5% occur only once, and around 7.6% lies in the top ten. The chain recombines TRBV7-2 with TRBJ2-7; D might be TRBD2 (6 bases). This TCR derives from a female donor in good health. The CDR3 loop is CASSAGTAFPYF. The CDR3 DNA reads as TGTGCCAGCAGCGCAGGGACTGCCTTTCCGTACTTC.